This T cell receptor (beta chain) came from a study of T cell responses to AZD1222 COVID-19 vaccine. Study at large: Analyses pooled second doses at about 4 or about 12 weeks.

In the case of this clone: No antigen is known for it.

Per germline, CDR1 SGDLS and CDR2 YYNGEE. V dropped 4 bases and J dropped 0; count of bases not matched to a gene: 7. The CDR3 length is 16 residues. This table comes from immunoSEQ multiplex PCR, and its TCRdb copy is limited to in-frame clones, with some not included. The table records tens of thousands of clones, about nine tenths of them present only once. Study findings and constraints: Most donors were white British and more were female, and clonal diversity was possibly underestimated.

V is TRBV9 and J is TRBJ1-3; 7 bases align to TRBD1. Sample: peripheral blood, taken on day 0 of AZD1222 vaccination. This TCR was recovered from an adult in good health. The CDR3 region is CASSPIQGSSGNTIYF. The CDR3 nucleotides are TGTGCCAGCAGCCCGATACAGGGGAGCTCTGGAAACACCATATATTTT.